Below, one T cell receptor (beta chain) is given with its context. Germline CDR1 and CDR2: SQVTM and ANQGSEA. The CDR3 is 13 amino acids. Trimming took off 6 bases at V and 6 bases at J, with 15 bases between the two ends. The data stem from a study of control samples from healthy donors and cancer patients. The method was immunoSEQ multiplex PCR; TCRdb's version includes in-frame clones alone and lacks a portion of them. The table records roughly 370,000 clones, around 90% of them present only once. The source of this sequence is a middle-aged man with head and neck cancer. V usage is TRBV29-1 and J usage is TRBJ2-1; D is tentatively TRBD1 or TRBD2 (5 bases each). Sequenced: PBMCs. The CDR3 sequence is CSVLGEWGNEQFF. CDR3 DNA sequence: TGCAGCGTGCTGGGGGAATGGGGCAATGAGCAGTTCTTC.